This T cell receptor beta chain was observed in a study of regulatory T cells in long-lasting Graves disease. On the study more broadly: Patients met the persistent Graves' disease definition after over 5 years of antithyroid drugs with positive TSH receptor antibodies. Study findings and constraints: Patients with persistent disease showed a bias toward TRBV28, TRBJ1-2 and TRBJ2-5. Relative to new patients (under 1,000), persistent patients exhibited greater sharing of public clonotypes (approximately 2,500).

The sample's time point: persistent/refractory GD, antithyroid drugs over 5 years with positive TRAb. RNA from PBMCs was the source of the TCR library. Patients were enrolled at an endocrinology department in Xi'an, China. Arm-PCR with iRepertoire HTBI primers amplified the CDR3 regions for these TCR beta libraries. TCRdb analysed the multiplex PCR reads with MiXCR anew, one entry per CDR3 protein. Of some 370,000 distinct CDR3 sequences in the sample, less than 25% were seen once. The V gene's germline CDR1 is LGHNA and CDR2 YSLEER. The CDR3 contains 16 residues. After removal of 3 bases from V and 5 bases from J, the junction contained 13 bases not matched to a gene. This clonotype was detected ten times or more. Its specificity is not known.

This material consisted of peripheral blood mononuclear cells (PBMCs), taken when the disease was refractory, from a patient treated with antithyroid drugs. The V gene is TRBV4-3, the J gene TRBJ2-7; 7 bases line up with TRBD2. The TCR originated in a female donor with Graves disease. CDR3 in amino acids: CASSHDLAAKRDEQYF. CDR3 DNA sequence: TGCGCCAGCAGCCACGACCTAGCGGCGAAGAGGGACGAGCAGTACTTC.